This T cell receptor beta chain is from a study of beta chain features in type 1 diabetes. Germline V lookup: CDR1 SGDLS, CDR2 YYNGEE. The CDR3 is 15 residues long. J was trimmed by 7 bases and V by 0 bases; bases with no gene match: 8. This clone was counted a few times. The investigators reverse transcribed all of the isolated RNA, so they sequenced expressed TCRB transcripts. Clones were read by immunoSEQ multiplex PCR, and TCRdb kept only the in-frame ones, dropping some. The repertoire holds just over 450,000 clones, with over 25% as singletons. The clonotype comes from a man younger than 30 in good health. The rearrangement links TRBV9 to TRBJ2-5, with 8 bases fitting TRBD1. Sequencing was carried out using naive CD4+ T cells from blood. CDR3 DNA: TGTGCCAGCAGCGTAGGACAGGGGAAGGCTGGGACCCAGTACTTC. Its translation: CASSVGQGKAGTQYF. Full variable domain (rest looked up from reference TRBV9 and TRBJ2-5): DSGVTQTPKHLITATGQRVTLRCSPRSGDLSVYWYQQSLDQGLQFLIQYYNGEERAKGNILERFSAQQFPDLHSELNLSSLELGDSALYFCASSVGQGKAGTQYFGPGTRLLVL.